This passage covers 4 T cell receptor beta chains from one sample sequenced in a study of T-cell memory formation after mild COVID-19. One entry per CDR3 protein, called by TCRdb with MiXCR from the 5' RACE reads. The repertoire includes 100,000 or so distinct CDR3 sequences, 11% of them detected once, and around 39% sits in the top ten. The sequenced sample consisted of PBMCs or a T cell subset sorted from them (not recorded which). These receptors were obtained from a man younger than 35 who had mild COVID-19 (a few samples of this study predate the infection). Cell type and time point are not known.

This clonotype was observed a handful of times. The V and J genes are TRBV3-1 and TRBJ2-7, with D possibly TRBD2 on 5 matching bases. V was trimmed by 3 bases and J by 0 bases, leaving 6 bases between them. The germline V gene encodes CDR1 LGHDT and CDR2 YNNKEL (reference sequence). This CDR3 has 13 amino acids. This chain's CDR3 is CASSHGLSYEQYV. CDR3 in DNA: TGTGCCAGCAGCCATGGACTCTCCTACGAGCAGTACGTC.

This clonotype was counted only a few times. The genes are TRBV7-9 and TRBJ2-5; no reliable D call. The V end was cut by 6 bases, the J end by 4 bases, with 12 bases between. In germline, CDR1 is SEHNR, CDR2 FQNEAQ (reference sequence). The CDR3 length is 13 residues. The CDR3 here is CASRAPLGETQYF. CDR3 nucleotides: TGTGCCAGCAGAGCTCCGTTGGGAGAGACCCAGTACTTC.

This clonotype was counted only a few times. The gene calls are TRBV20-1 and TRBJ2-1; D is perhaps TRBD2 (6 bases). This CDR3 spans 13 amino acids. The germline CDR1 and CDR2 sequences are DFQATT and SNEGSKA (reference sequence). The V and J ends lost 5 bases and 6 bases respectively, with 14 bases between them. In DNA form, the CDR3 reads TGCAGTGCTGGCCTGGGAGGTCTCAATGAGCAGTTCTTC. Translating it yields CSAGLGGLNEQFF.

V gene TRBV29-1 combines with J gene TRBJ2-2; tentatively, D is TRBD1 (6 bases). The CDR3 spans 13 residues. The V end was cut by 6 bases, the J end by 1 base, with 9 bases between. CDR1 and CDR2 (germline): SQVTM, ANQGSEA. CDR3 sequence: CSVRQENTGELFF. As DNA, the CDR3 is TGCAGCGTGCGACAGGAGAACACCGGGGAGCTGTTTTTT.